The rows below give T cell receptor beta chains drawn from one sample of a study of healthy donors' naive CD4 and CD8 T cells. Using its own MiXCR run on the reads, TCRdb lists one record per CDR3 protein. The sample includes roughly 200,000 distinct CDR3 sequences, under 85% of them seen just once. Sequencing was done on a sample of naive CD4+ and CD8+ T cells sorted from blood, pooled from several donors. All receptors derive from a pool of human donors in good health; the sample pools cells from several healthy donors. CDR3s include the opening cysteine and the closing phenylalanine or tryptophan. A D gene is named only where the DNA matches it firmly. Not all rows give a size; the values are once, few, many and, for expanded clones, a class.

D	V	J	size	length	DNA	CDR3
NA	TRBV28	TRBJ1-1	NA	15	TGTGCCAGCAGTTTACAAATAAACATAAAGGGCCGGGCTTTCTTT	CASSLQINIKGRAFF
NA	TRBV27	TRBJ1-4	NA	14	TGTGCCAGCAGTTTGAAGGGCGGCCGGGAAAAACTGTTTTTT	CASSLKGGREKLFF
TRBD2	TRBV10-3	TRBJ2-5	NA	17	TGTGCCATCAGTGAGGGGGGAGCGGGAGGATACCAAGAGACCCAGTACTTC	CAISEGGAGGYQETQYF
TRBD1	TRBV29-1	TRBJ1-5	NA	13	TGCAGCGTCCTCGACAGGGGCAATCAGCCCCAGCATTTT	CSVLDRGNQPQHF
TRBD1	TRBV27	TRBJ1-5	NA	14	TGTGCCAGCAGTTACAGGGGTATCACGGAGCCCCAGCATTTT	CASSYRGITEPQHF
NA	TRBV19	TRBJ2-1	NA	15	TGTGCCAGTAGAATGGGTCAGAGCTCCTACAATGAGCAGTTCTTC	CASRMGQSSYNEQFF
NA	TRBV5-6	TRBJ2-7	NA	15	TGTGCCAGCATCATTAAGGGCGACAGACCCTACGAGCAGTACTTC	CASIIKGDRPYEQYF
TRBD1	TRBV29-1	TRBJ2-5	few	13	TGCAGCGTCTACGGGACAGGGCGGGAGACCCAGTACTTC	CSVYGTGRETQYF
NA	TRBV19	TRBJ2-1	NA	16	TGTGCCTCTAGTGAAGATCTGGAGACCGCCTACAATGAGCAGTTCTTC	CASSEDLETAYNEQFF
NA	TRBV27	TRBJ1-1	NA	15	TGTGCCAGCAGTTTTGTGGGGGGCGAAGGCACTGAAGCTTTCTTT	CASSFVGGEGTEAFF
NA	TRBV12-3/TRBV12-4	TRBJ1-1	NA	12	TGTGCCAGCAGTTTATTTAGGGCGGGGGCTTTCTTT	CASSLFRAGAFF
TRBD2	TRBV19	TRBJ2-1	once	14	TGTGCCAGTAGTCTGGGGACTAGGGTCTATGAGCAGTTCTTC	CASSLGTRVYEQFF
NA	TRBV6-5	TRBJ1-6	NA	14	TGTGCCAGCAGTCAGACAGCCTATAATTCACCCCTCCACTTT	CASSQTAYNSPLHF
NA	TRBV5-5	TRBJ1-1	NA	14	TGTGCCAGCAGCTTCGGCCAGGCGAACACTGAAGCTTTCTTT	CASSFGQANTEAFF
NA	TRBV5-6	TRBJ1-1	NA	14	TGTGCCAGCAGTCAACGCGGGCGTTCCACTGAAGCTTTCTTT	CASSQRGRSTEAFF
TRBD2	TRBV19	TRBJ2-1	NA	13	TGTGCCAGTCAGAGCGGGAGGGTCAATGAGCAGTTCTTC	CASQSGRVNEQFF
NA	TRBV6-5	TRBJ2-1	NA	13	TGTGCGGTAGCCACGGCCTCCTACAATGAGCAGTTCTTC	CAVATASYNEQFF
TRBD2	TRBV6-5	TRBJ2-1	NA	15	TGTGCCAGCAGTTTCACCGGGACTAGCATCCATGAGCAGTTCTTC	CASSFTGTSIHEQFF
TRBD1	TRBV5-1	TRBJ2-7	NA	14	TGCGCCAGCAGCTCTACGGACAGGGGGCTCGAGCAGTACTTC	CASSSTDRGLEQYF
NA	TRBV11-1	TRBJ1-1	few	15	TGTGCCAGCAGCTTAACACCCCGTCAGGGCACTGAAGCTTTCTTT	CASSLTPRQGTEAFF
TRBD2	TRBV19	TRBJ2-5	NA	18	TGTGCCAGTAGGACCGGACTAGCGGGGGCCAACGTGGGTGAGACCCAGTACTTC	CASRTGLAGANVGETQYF
TRBD2	TRBV19	TRBJ2-1	NA	16	TGTGCCAGTAGTACCATCGGACTAGCGCCCTACAATGAGCAGTTCTTC	CASSTIGLAPYNEQFF
NA	TRBV27	TRBJ2-3	NA	16	TGTGCCAGCAGTTTATATACGTGGCGGGACACAGATACGCAGTATTTT	CASSLYTWRDTDTQYF
TRBD1	TRBV19	TRBJ2-5	NA	14	TGTGCCAGTAGTACTACGGACAGGTCGGAGACCCAGTACTTC	CASSTTDRSETQYF
NA	TRBV29-1	TRBJ1-2	few	9	TGCAGCCCCTCTCTGGGCTACACCTTC	CSPSLGYTF
NA	TRBV6-2/TRBV6-3	TRBJ2-7	NA	13	TGTGCCAGCAGCCAACCTTATTCCTACGAGCAGTACTTC	CASSQPYSYEQYF
TRBD2	TRBV6-5	TRBJ2-7	NA	14	TGTGCCAGCAGTGTCGGACTAGGAAACTACGAGCAGTACTTC	CASSVGLGNYEQYF
TRBD1	TRBV27	TRBJ2-2	NA	15	TGTGCCAGCAGTTTAGTGACAGGGATTACCGGGGAGCTGTTTTTT	CASSLVTGITGELFF
NA	TRBV29-1	TRBJ2-5	NA	11	TGCAGCGTTGCCCCTCCGGAGACCCAGTACTTC	CSVAPPETQYF
NA	TRBV6-6	TRBJ1-2	NA	13	TGTGCCAGCAAGGGCAGCTTATCGGACGGCTACACCTTC	CASKGSLSDGYTF
NA	TRBV30	TRBJ2-4	once	15	TGTGCCTGGAGGCAGGAGGCGGGGGCCAAAAACATTCAGTACTTC	CAWRQEAGAKNIQYF
NA	TRBV29-1	TRBJ2-7	NA	11	TGCAGCGTCGAAACGTTTAGAGAGCAGTACTTC	CSVETFREQYF
NA	TRBV7-8	TRBJ2-2	NA	14	TGTGCCAGCAGCTTATTCCGCGACACCGGGGAGCTGTTTTTT	CASSLFRDTGELFF
NA	TRBV27	TRBJ1-2	once	14	TGTGCCAGCAGTTTACAGGGAGGTGACTATGGCTACACCTTC	CASSLQGGDYGYTF
NA	TRBV29-1	TRBJ2-1	NA	13	TGCAGCGTTGGGGCAGGGGCCTACAATGAGCAGTTCTTC	CSVGAGAYNEQFF
TRBD1	TRBV29-1	TRBJ1-1	NA	12	TGCAGCGTTGAAGGGACAGGAGGTGAAGCTTTCTTT	CSVEGTGGEAFF
TRBD1	TRBV20-1	TRBJ1-2	NA	14	TGCAGTGCTAGCGGGAACAGGGGGCAAGGCAGCTACACCTTC	CSASGNRGQGSYTF
TRBD1	TRBV27	TRBJ1-1	few	13	TGTGCCAGCAGTTTAGGGGACAGGGCAGAAGCTTTCTTT	CASSLGDRAEAFF
NA	TRBV6-5	TRBJ1-5	NA	13	TGTGCCAGCACCCTAAGCCGGGGGCAGCCCCAGCATTTT	CASTLSRGQPQHF
NA	TRBV12-3/TRBV12-4	TRBJ2-3	NA	14	TGTGCCAGCAGTTTAGCCGGATTACCAGATACGCAGTATTTT	CASSLAGLPDTQYF
TRBD1	TRBV2	TRBJ2-7	NA	15	TGTGCCAGCAATTTCATGGGACAGGGCTCTTACGAGCAGTACTTC	CASNFMGQGSYEQYF
NA	TRBV12-3/TRBV12-4	TRBJ1-1	NA	14	TGTGCCAGCAGTTTAATGGTACAGGGAACTGAAGCTTTCTTT	CASSLMVQGTEAFF
NA	TRBV10-3	TRBJ2-7	NA	12	TGTGCCATCGGCCCGGGAAACTACGAGCAGTACTTC	CAIGPGNYEQYF
TRBD2	TRBV29-1	TRBJ2-3	NA	17	TGCAGCGTTTTAGTGTCTAGCGGGAGTTGGAGCACAGATACGCAGTATTTT	CSVLVSSGSWSTDTQYF
TRBD1	TRBV6-5	TRBJ1-2	NA	13	TGTGCCAGCAGACCTCACAGGGGCTATGGCTACACCTTC	CASRPHRGYGYTF
TRBD1	TRBV15	TRBJ1-5	NA	16	TGTGCCACCAGCAGAGGCCGACAGGGTGGTGGCCAGCCCCAGCATTTT	CATSRGRQGGGQPQHF
NA	TRBV19	TRBJ1-2	NA	15	TGTGCCAGTAGTGGGCCCGACATCGCGTTCTATGGCTACACCTTC	CASSGPDIAFYGYTF
NA	TRBV30	TRBJ1-1	NA	16	TGTGCCTGGAGTGTACAGCTAGGCAGGGGTAACACTGAAGCTTTCTTT	CAWSVQLGRGNTEAFF
NA	TRBV18	TRBJ1-3	NA	15	TGTGCCAGCTCACCACCCGGTAACTCTGGAAACACCATATATTTT	CASSPPGNSGNTIYF
NA	TRBV6-5	TRBJ1-5	NA	16	TGTGCCAGCAGTTCGTATGGGACGGGAAGCAATCAGCCCCAGCATTTT	CASSSYGTGSNQPQHF
NA	TRBV2	TRBJ2-7	once	12	TGTGCCAGCAGTGAAGCGGGTAACGAGCAGTACTTC	CASSEAGNEQYF
NA	TRBV11-2	TRBJ2-3	NA	15	TGTGCCAGCAGATGGACAGATCTGGTCACAGATACGCAGTATTTT	CASRWTDLVTDTQYF
NA	TRBV29-1	TRBJ1-1	NA	14	TGCAGCGTTCTCAGGACGGTACCGAACACTGAAGCTTTCTTT	CSVLRTVPNTEAFF
NA	TRBV27	TRBJ2-3	NA	15	TGTGCCAGCAGCTACCTAGCCCAGGGCGCAGATACGCAGTATTTT	CASSYLAQGADTQYF
NA	TRBV2	TRBJ2-2	NA	15	TGTGCCAGCAGTGAAGAGGTAGTGACCACCGGGGAGCTGTTTTTT	CASSEEVVTTGELFF
TRBD2	TRBV19	TRBJ2-4	once	13	TGTGCCAGTAGGGAAGCGGGGCGAAACATTCAGTACTTC	CASREAGRNIQYF
NA	TRBV19	TRBJ1-5	few	14	TGTGCCAGTAGTAGGGTGGACGGGGATCAGCCCCAGCATTTT	CASSRVDGDQPQHF
TRBD1	TRBV6-5	TRBJ1-6	NA	15	TGTGCCAGCAGTTACTCCGGGACAGCAAATTCACCCCTCCACTTT	CASSYSGTANSPLHF
TRBD1	TRBV6-5	TRBJ2-7	NA	15	TGTGCCAGCAGTTATTACAGGGGGGATAAGTACGAGCAGTACTTC	CASSYYRGDKYEQYF
NA	TRBV29-1	TRBJ1-1	once	10	TGCAGCGTTGAAATCCGAGAAGCTTTCTTT	CSVEIREAFF